This is a list of T cell receptor beta chains from one sample in a study of shared clonotypes between healthy human individuals. The protocol was immunoSEQ multiplex PCR, while the TCRdb copy is restricted to in-frame clones and leaves out a portion. This table has about 980,000 clones, about three quarters appearing once. Sequenced: memory CD4+ T cells sorted from blood. All receptors come from a man aged 18 to 30 in good health. Both conserved end residues are part of each CDR3. The D gene is left open where the match is weak. Not all rows give a size; the values are once, few, many and, for expanded clones, a class.

. TRBJ1-4 . TRBV7-2 CASSITTGNNLEKLFF TGTGCCAGCAGCATCACCACCGGGAACAACTTAGAAAAACTGTTTTTT
TRBD1 TRBJ2-3 . TRBV6-5 CASSRDRADTQYF TGTGCCAGCAGTAGGGACAGAGCAGATACGCAGTATTTT
TRBD1 TRBJ1-1 few TRBV5-1 CASSFRQGTEAFF TGCGCCAGCAGCTTTAGACAGGGCACTGAAGCTTTCTTT
. TRBJ2-5 . TRBV11-2 CASSLDNVPGETQYF TGTGCCAGCAGCTTAGATAATGTTCCGGGAGAGACCCAGTACTTC
. TRBJ1-3 . TRBV30 CAWRGTREAPRVSSGNTIYF TGTGCCTGGAGGGGTACCCGGGAAGCCCCCCGCGTATCCTCTGGAAACACCATATATTTT
. TRBJ1-4 once TRBV5-8 CASSFQHREKATNEKLFF TGTGCCAGCAGCTTCCAACACAGGGAGAAGGCAACTAATGAAAAACTGTTTTTT
. TRBJ1-5 . TRBV2 CASSVLYSNQPQHF TGTGCCAGCAGTGTTCTGTATAGCAATCAGCCCCAGCATTTT
. TRBJ2-7 once TRBV11-2 CASSLGGLYEQYF TGTGCCAGCAGCTTGGGCGGACTCTACGAGCAGTACTTC
. TRBJ1-6 . TRBV9 CASSARGSENSPLHF TGTGCCAGCAGCGCCCGCGGCAGTGAGAATTCACCCCTCCACTTT
TRBD1 TRBJ2-2 . TRBV5-1 CASSLDRGDTGELFF TGCGCCAGCAGCTTGGACAGGGGCGACACCGGGGAGCTGTTTTTT
. TRBJ2-2 . TRBV5-4 CASSTTGGPTGELFF TGTGCCAGCAGCACCACTGGGGGGCCCACCGGGGAGCTGTTTTTT
. TRBJ1-2 . TRBV28 CATTDYGYTF TGTGCCACCACAGACTATGGCTACACCTTC
. TRBJ1-1 . TRBV29-1 CSAYSANTEAFF TGCAGCGCATACAGCGCGAACACTGAAGCTTTCTTT
. TRBJ1-1 . TRBV6-4 CASSAQQNTEAFF TGTGCCAGCAGCGCTCAACAGAACACTGAAGCTTTCTTT
. TRBJ1-3 few TRBV19 CASSNRMAGNTIYF TGTGCCAGTAGTAACAGGATGGCTGGAAACACCATATATTTT
. TRBJ2-2 . TRBV2 CASASGELFF TGTGCCAGCGCATCCGGGGAGCTGTTTTTT
. TRBJ2-5 . TRBV4-3 CASSQDLKETQYF TGCGCCAGCAGCCAAGATCTAAAAGAGACCCAGTACTTC
. TRBJ1-3 many TRBV13 CASSLGRSSGNTIYF TGTGCCAGCAGCTTAGGGCGGTCCTCTGGAAACACCATATATTTT
. TRBJ1-3 once TRBV7-9 CASSLMGGAGNTIYF TGTGCCAGCAGCTTAATGGGGGGCGCTGGAAACACCATATATTTT
. TRBJ2-2 once TRBV6-5 CASRLWNTGELFF TGTGCCAGCAGGTTATGGAACACCGGGGAGCTGTTTTTT
TRBD1 TRBJ2-5 . TRBV11-2 CASSLGQGRETQYF TGTGCCAGCAGCCTGGGACAGGGCCGAGAGACCCAGTACTTC
. TRBJ2-7 . TRBV27 CASSLGKQGGAYEQYF TGTGCCAGCAGTTTGGGAAAACAGGGTGGAGCCTACGAGCAGTACTTC
. TRBJ1-6 . TRBV18 CASSPDSGYSPLHF TGTGCCAGCTCACCGGACAGTGGTTATTCACCCCTCCACTTT
TRBD1 TRBJ2-1 few TRBV5-1 CASSLDGTGRTNEQFF TGCGCCAGCAGCTTGGATGGGACAGGGAGGACCAATGAGCAGTTCTTC
TRBD2 TRBJ2-5 . TRBV10-2 CASRPSGGQETQYF TGCGCCAGCAGGCCCAGCGGGGGGCAAGAGACCCAGTACTTC
. TRBJ2-5 . TRBV6-5 CASSRHSPGQETQYF TGTGCCAGCAGTAGGCACTCTCCAGGTCAAGAGACCCAGTACTTC
. TRBJ2-3 . TRBV7-3 CASSFLRLADTQYF TGTGCCAGCAGCTTCCTTAGACTAGCAGATACGCAGTATTTT
. TRBJ1-1 . TRBV6-1 CASSEYKERNEAFF TGTGCCAGCAGTGAATATAAGGAAAGGAATGAAGCTTTCTTT
. TRBJ1-6 few TRBV5-1 CASSLDSNSPLHF TGCGCCAGCAGCTTGGACAGCAATTCACCCCTCCACTTT
. TRBJ2-7 . TRBV7-2 CASSSGLYEQYF TGTGCCAGCAGCTCCGGGCTCTACGAGCAGTACTTC
TRBD2 TRBJ2-5 . TRBV6-1 CASTRLREKETQYF TGTGCCAGCACCCGTTTGCGGGAGAAAGAGACCCAGTACTTC
. TRBJ1-2 . TRBV6-1 CASSERGTYGYTF TGTGCCAGCAGTGAAAGAGGGACCTATGGCTACACCTTC
. TRBJ2-1 . TRBV5-1 CASSGIMPEQFF TGCGCCAGCAGCGGGATAATGCCCGAGCAGTTCTTC
TRBD1 TRBJ1-5 many TRBV29-1 CSVAAGGGQPQHF TGCAGCGTTGCGGCAGGGGGCGGTCAGCCCCAGCATTTT
. TRBJ1-6 once TRBV5-8 CASSLATSYNSPLHF TGTGCCAGCAGCTTGGCGACATCGTATAATTCACCCCTCCACTTT
TRBD1 TRBJ1-3 . TRBV15 CATSRASTGLGNTIYF TGTGCCACCAGCAGAGCCTCGACAGGGCTAGGAAACACCATATATTTT
TRBD2 TRBJ2-3 . TRBV28 CASSPSGGGDTQYF TGTGCCAGCAGCCCTAGCGGGGGGGGTGATACGCAGTATTTT
TRBD2 TRBJ2-3 . TRBV5-1 CASSLDGGRATDTQYF TGCGCCAGCAGCTTGGACGGCGGGAGGGCCACAGATACGCAGTATTTT
. TRBJ2-2 . TRBV25-1 CASSAEGGVPNTGELFF TGTGCCAGCAGTGCCGAGGGGGGTGTACCGAACACCGGGGAGCTGTTTTTT
. TRBJ1-5 . TRBV19 CASSIGGNQPQHF TGTGCCAGTAGTATTGGTGGGAATCAGCCCCAGCATTTT
TRBD2 TRBJ2-7 many TRBV9 CASSEREWNEQYF TGTGCCAGCAGCGAGCGGGAGTGGAACGAGCAGTACTTC
. TRBJ2-7 . TRBV2 CASRDSLGEQYF TGTGCCAGCAGGGACTCGTTGGGCGAGCAGTACTTC
. TRBJ1-2 few TRBV7-2 CASSLEVNYGYTF TGTGCCAGCAGCTTAGAAGTTAACTATGGCTACACCTTC
. TRBJ1-4 . TRBV28 CASSWGGTEKLFF TGTGCCAGCAGTTGGGGAGGGACCGAAAAACTGTTTTTT
. TRBJ2-7 . TRBV18 CASSPQQGSSYEQYF TGTGCCAGCTCCCCACAGCAGGGCAGCTCCTACGAGCAGTACTTC
. TRBJ2-1 . TRBV5-1 CASSTGTYNNEQFF TGCGCCAGCAGCACCGGGACCTATAACAATGAGCAGTTCTTC
. TRBJ1-4 . TRBV20-1 CSVGTNEKLFF TGCAGTGTGGGAACTAATGAAAAACTGTTTTTT
. TRBJ1-2 . TRBV30 CAWSGYSYGYTF TGTGCCTGGAGTGGGTATAGCTATGGCTACACCTTC
. TRBJ1-5 . TRBV6-1 CASSVWGNQPQHF TGTGCCAGCAGCGTTTGGGGCAATCAGCCCCAGCATTTT
. TRBJ1-1 . TRBV7-9 CASRKTETQHTEAFF TGTGCCAGCAGAAAGACAGAGACCCAACACACTGAAGCTTTCTTT
. TRBJ2-5 . TRBV4-1 CASSQIGTQETQYF TGCGCCAGCAGCCAGATAGGGACACAAGAGACCCAGTACTTC
TRBD2 TRBJ2-5 . TRBV6-1 CASWEGPETQYF TGTGCGAGCTGGGAGGGGCCGGAGACCCAGTACTTC